This TCR beta chain was identified in a study of CD8 T cells in ankylosing spondylitis. One entry per CDR3 protein, called by TCRdb with MiXCR from the 5' RACE reads. This sample has roughly 700,000 distinct CDR3 sequences, with 19% found just once. This clonotype was counted only a few times. No antigen is known for it. Study-wide results and caveats: There was reportedly significant enrichment of clones that were disease-linked in matched ankylosing spondylitis synovial fluid. Seemingly characteristic of ankylosing spondylitis blood was a TCR beta motif consisting of several highly homologous variants.

Trimming shortened V by 0 bases and J by 5 bases, and 17 bases separated the two germline ends. The germline CDR1 and CDR2 sequences are LGHNA and YSLEER. The CDR3 runs to 17 residues. This chain joins TRBV4-3 and TRBJ2-1; D not resolved. The material sequenced was blood, either unsorted or a sorted T cell fraction (not recorded which). The receptor comes from a male donor with ankylosing spondylitis. CDR3 sequence (DNA): TGCGCCAGCAGCCAAGATCCGCGAGCGCTACCCAACAATGAGCAGTTCTTC. Translation: CASSQDPRALPNNEQFF.